The next 5 T cell receptor beta chains were all read from a single sample in a study of blood T cell repertoires in COVID-19. TCRdb's table, derived via immunoSEQ multiplex PCR, lists solely in-frame clones and lacks some. The sample lists some 200,000 clones, more than 75% seen once, with approximately 5.9% in the top ten. The sequenced sample consisted of peripheral blood. These receptor sequences come from a man older than 75 with acute or convalescent COVID-19.

The chain links TRBV12-5 to TRBJ1-3; unclear D gene. Germline V gene sequence: CDR1 LGHNT, CDR2 FRNRAP. This CDR3 contains 14 residues. Trimming removed 7 bases from V and 0 bases from J, with 10 bases in between. The CDR3 reads CASEAMGSGNTIYF. The CDR3 bases are TGTGCTAGTGAAGCGATGGGCTCTGGAAACACCATATATTTT.

A word on this clone: The same CDR3 also results from other DNA sequences found in this sample. This chain uses TRBV3-1 (or the pseudogene TRBV3-2) with TRBJ1-5; D not resolved. V shed 1 base and J shed 1 base, with 8 bases lying between them. Germline loops: CDR1 LGHDT, CDR2 YNNKEL (reference sequence). The CDR3 consists of 15 residues. CDR3 sequence reads: CASSQGGGSNQPQHF. The DNA for the CDR3 is TGTGCCAGCAGCCAAGGAGGAGGAAGCAATCAGCCCCAGCATTTT.

The chain recombines TRBV10-2 with TRBJ2-3; TRBD1 matches 8 bases. J was trimmed by 5 bases and V by 2 bases; bases with no gene match: 6. The germline CDR1 and CDR2 sequences are WSHSY and SAAADI. CDR3 size: 15 residues. This CDR3 is CASSEPGQAGDTQYF. The DNA for the CDR3 is TGCGCCAGCAGTGAGCCGGGACAGGCGGGAGATACGCAGTATTTT.

The chain employs TRBV7-9 and TRBJ1-2, with 8 bases matching TRBD1. V gave up 5 bases and J gave up 2 bases; unmatched junction bases: 7. The germline V gene encodes CDR1 SEHNR and CDR2 FQNEAQ (reference sequence). The CDR3 contains 15 residues. This CDR3 reads CASSPRTGINYGYTF. The CDR3 nucleotides are TGTGCCAGCAGCCCCCGGACAGGGATAAACTATGGCTACACCTTC.

The J gene is TRBJ2-3, the V gene TRBV12-5; D gene unclear. The CDR3 runs to 13 residues. Trimming took off 7 bases at V and 2 bases at J, with 10 bases between the two ends. Germline assignment: CDR1 LGHNT and CDR2 FRNRAP. CDR3 bases: TGTGCTAGTGCTTCGGCGGCCACAGATACGCAGTATTTT. It encodes CASASAATDTQYF.